This TCR beta chain was observed in a study of blood T cell repertoires in COVID-19. The overall study: COVID-19 samples collected from the United States, Italy and Spain covered acute and convalescent phases. PBMCs, B-cell-depleted T cells, or T cells provided the cDNA or gDNA that made up the material.

In the authors' methods: Reference gene primers were amplified, and this amplification served to estimate nucleated cell counts. TCRdb's copy holds only in-frame clones and misses some; the assay was immunoSEQ multiplex PCR. V, J and clone size reflect that table, while D and trimming were determined from the DNA. The table records around 230,000 clones, more than 75% of them present only once. CDR3 length equals 13 residues. The V and J ends lost 7 bases and 2 bases respectively, with 12 bases between them. Germline V gene data show CDR1 as SNHLY and CDR2 as FYNNEI. The gene calls are TRBV2 and TRBJ2-7; no firm D call. Sequenced sample: peripheral blood. The sequence was collected from a woman in her fifties or sixties with active or convalescent COVID-19. CDR3 nucleotide sequence: TGTGCCAGCATGACTGGCACCACCTACGAGCAGTACTTC. Residues: CASMTGTTYEQYF. Full variable domain (rest looked up from reference TRBV2 and TRBJ2-7): EPEVTQTPSHQVTQMGQEVILRCVPISNHLYFYWYRQILGQKVEFLVSFYNNEISEKSEIFDDQFSVERPDGSNFTLKIRSTKLEDSAMYFCASMTGTTYEQYFGPGTRLTVT.